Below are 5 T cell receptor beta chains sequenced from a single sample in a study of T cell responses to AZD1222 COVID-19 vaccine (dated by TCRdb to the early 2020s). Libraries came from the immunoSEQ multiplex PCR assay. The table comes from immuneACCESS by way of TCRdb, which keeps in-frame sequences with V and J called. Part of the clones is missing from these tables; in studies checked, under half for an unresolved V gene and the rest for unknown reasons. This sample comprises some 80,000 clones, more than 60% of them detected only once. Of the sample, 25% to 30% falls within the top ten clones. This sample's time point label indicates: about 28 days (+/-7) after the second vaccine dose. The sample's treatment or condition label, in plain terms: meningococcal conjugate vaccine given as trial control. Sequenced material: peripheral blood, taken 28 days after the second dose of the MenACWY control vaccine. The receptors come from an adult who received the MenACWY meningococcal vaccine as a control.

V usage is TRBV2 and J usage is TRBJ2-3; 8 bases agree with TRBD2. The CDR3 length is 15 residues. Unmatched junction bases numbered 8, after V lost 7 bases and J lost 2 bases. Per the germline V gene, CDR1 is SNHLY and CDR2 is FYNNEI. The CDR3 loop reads CASTRTSPFTDTQYF. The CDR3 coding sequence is TGTGCCAGCACCCGGACTAGCCCTTTCACAGATACGCAGTATTTT. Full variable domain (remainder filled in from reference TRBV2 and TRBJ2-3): EPEVTQTPSHQVTQMGQEVILRCVPISNHLYFYWYRQILGQKVEFLVSFYNNEISEKSEIFDDQFSVERPDGSNFTLKIRSTKLEDSAMYFCASTRTSPFTDTQYFGPGTRLTVL.

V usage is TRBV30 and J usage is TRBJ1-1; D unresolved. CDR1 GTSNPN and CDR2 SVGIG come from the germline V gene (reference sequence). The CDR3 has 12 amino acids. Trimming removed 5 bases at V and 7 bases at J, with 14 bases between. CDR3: CAWGRKLGEAFF. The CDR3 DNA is TGTGCCTGGGGTCGAAAGTTGGGTGAAGCTTTCTTT.

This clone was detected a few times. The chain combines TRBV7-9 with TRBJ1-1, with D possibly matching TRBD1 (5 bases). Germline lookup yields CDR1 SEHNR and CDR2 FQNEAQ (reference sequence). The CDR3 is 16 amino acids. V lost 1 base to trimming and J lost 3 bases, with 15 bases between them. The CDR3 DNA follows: TGTGCCAGCAGCTTAGGGGTGGGGCAATGGGACACTGAAGCTTTCTTT. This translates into CASSLGVGQWDTEAFF.

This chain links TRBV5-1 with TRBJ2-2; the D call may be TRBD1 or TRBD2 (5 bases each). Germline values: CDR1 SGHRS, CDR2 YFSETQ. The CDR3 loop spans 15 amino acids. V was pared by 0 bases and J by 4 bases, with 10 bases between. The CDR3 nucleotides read TGCGCCAGCAGCTTGGCCGGGACGGTCACCGGGGAGCTGTTTTTT. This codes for CASSLAGTVTGELFF.

The CDR3, as DNA: TGTGCCTGCCATGGGGTCAATGAGCAGTTCTTC. Translated: CACHGVNEQFF. The chain couples TRBV30 to TRBJ2-1; no firm D call. CDR3 length: 11 residues. V was pared by 6 bases and J by 6 bases, with 9 bases between. Germline-derived CDR1 and CDR2 are GTSNPN and SVGIG (reference sequence).